The 5 T cell receptor beta chains in this list originate from one sample, sequenced in a study of early T cells in non-severe SARS-CoV-2 infection. TCRdb re-analysed the 5' RACE reads in MiXCR, keeping a single row per CDR3 protein. The sample includes about 110,000 distinct CDR3 sequences, 10% to 15% of them seen just once. The source was whole blood, collected at baseline. All receptors derive from an adult who was a healthcare worker with PCR-confirmed SARS-CoV-2 infection or an uninfected control (not recorded which).

The chain recombines TRBV28 with TRBJ2-2; 8 nucleotides align to TRBD2. Trimming took 4 bases from V and 0 from J; bases not matched to a gene: 7. The CDR3 covers 17 residues. Germline values: CDR1 MDHEN, CDR2 SYDVKM. CDR3 DNA sequence: TGTGCCAGCAGTTCCCTATCGGGAGGGCCGAACACCGGGGAGCTGTTTTTT. Translation: CASSSLSGGPNTGELFF.

This clonotype was found many times. V usage is TRBV3-1 and J usage is TRBJ1-1, with D tentatively TRBD1 (6 bases). V was pared by 0 bases and J by 5 bases, with 7 bases between. CDR1 is LGHDT and CDR2 is YNNKEL in the germline V gene (reference sequence). The CDR3 runs 13 residues. CDR3 DNA: TGTGCCAGCAGCCAAGATAGGGGGACTGAAGCTTTCTTT. As protein: CASSQDRGTEAFF.

This clonotype turned up a few times. The chain employs TRBV9 and TRBJ1-1; weak D call: TRBD1 (6 bases). The CDR3 runs 15 residues. The germline V gene has CDR1 SGDLS and CDR2 YYNGEE. Trimming cost V 0 bases and J 0 bases, with 9 bases left between them. CDR3 residues: CASSVGGDMNTEAFF. The CDR3 DNA reads TGTGCCAGCAGCGTAGGTGGGGACATGAACACTGAAGCTTTCTTT.

This clonotype came up a few times. The rearrangement joins TRBV2 to TRBJ1-6, with D perhaps matching TRBD1 (5 bases). Deletions cut 2 bases from V and 7 bases from J, with 12 bases between. The CDR3 is 15 residues long. From germline, CDR1 is SNHLY and CDR2 FYNNEI. CDR3 residues: CASSETGRINSPLHF. The CDR3 DNA follows: TGTGCCAGCAGTGAAACAGGCCGGATAAATTCACCCCTCCACTTT.

Only a few counts were recorded for this clonotype. This chain uses TRBV2 with TRBJ2-2; D is undetermined. The V and J ends lost 7 bases and 7 bases respectively, with 7 bases between them. This CDR3 region has 11 residues. Per germline, CDR1 SNHLY and CDR2 FYNNEI. The CDR3 DNA sequence: TGTGCCAGCAAGGAGAACGGGGAGCTGTTTTTT. Translation: CASKENGELFF.